This T cell receptor beta chain was identified during a study of T cell responses to AZD1222 COVID-19 vaccine. Study-level background: Pooled together were second doses at about 4 or about 12 weeks. Findings of the study overall: Following two doses of AZD1222, Spike-specific TCR breadth and depth rose. The donor group comprised mostly white British people and more females; the analysis possibly underestimated clonal diversity.

For this clone: Its antigen remains unidentified.

TCRdb's table, derived via immunoSEQ multiplex PCR, lists solely in-frame clones and lacks some. The table has approximately 92,000 clones, about 89% seen once. Trimming removed 2 bases at V and 0 bases at J, with 14 bases between. This CDR3 comprises 16 residues. Germline V gene data show CDR1 as MDHEN and CDR2 as SYDVKM. This specimen consisted of peripheral blood, obtained on day 0 of AZD1222 vaccination. The chain has TRBV28 and TRBJ2-7; TRBD2 is a possible D gene (5 bases). The receptor was derived from an adult in good health. This CDR3 reads CASSLRGSPSSYEQYF. The CDR3 bases are TGTGCCAGCAGTTTACGCGGGTCCCCGAGCTCCTACGAGCAGTACTTC. Full variable domain (missing parts from reference TRBV28 and TRBJ2-7): DVKVTQSSRYLVKRTGEKVFLECVQDMDHENMFWYRQDPGLGLRLIYFSYDVKMKEKGDIPEGYSVSREKKERFSLILESASTNQTSMYLCASSLRGSPSSYEQYFGPGTRLTVT.